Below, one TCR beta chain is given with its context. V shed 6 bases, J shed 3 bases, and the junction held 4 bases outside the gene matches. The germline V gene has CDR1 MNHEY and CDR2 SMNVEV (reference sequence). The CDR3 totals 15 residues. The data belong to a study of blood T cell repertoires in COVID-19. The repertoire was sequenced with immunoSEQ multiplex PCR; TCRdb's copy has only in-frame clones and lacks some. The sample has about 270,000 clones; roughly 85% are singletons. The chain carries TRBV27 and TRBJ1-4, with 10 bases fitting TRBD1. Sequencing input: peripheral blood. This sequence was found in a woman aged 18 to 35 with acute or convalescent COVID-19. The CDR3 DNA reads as TGTGCCAGCAGGTGGACAGGGGGAGCTAATGAAAAACTGTTTTTT. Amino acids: CASRWTGGANEKLFF.